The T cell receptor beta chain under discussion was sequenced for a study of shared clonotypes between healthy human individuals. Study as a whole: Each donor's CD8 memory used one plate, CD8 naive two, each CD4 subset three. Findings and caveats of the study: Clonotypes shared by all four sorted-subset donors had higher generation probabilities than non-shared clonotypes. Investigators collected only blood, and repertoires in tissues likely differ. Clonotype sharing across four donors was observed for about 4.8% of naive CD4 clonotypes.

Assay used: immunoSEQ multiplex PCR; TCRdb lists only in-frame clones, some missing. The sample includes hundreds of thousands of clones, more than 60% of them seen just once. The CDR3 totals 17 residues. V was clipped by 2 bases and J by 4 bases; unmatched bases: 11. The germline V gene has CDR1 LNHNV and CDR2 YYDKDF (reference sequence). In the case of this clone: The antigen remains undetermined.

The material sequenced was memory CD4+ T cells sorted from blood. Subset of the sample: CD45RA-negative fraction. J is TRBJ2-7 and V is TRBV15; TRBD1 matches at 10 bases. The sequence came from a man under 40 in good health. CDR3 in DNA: TGTGCCACCAGCAGACAAAAGACCGGGACAGGGGATTACGAGCAGTACTTC. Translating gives CATSRQKTGTGDYEQYF.